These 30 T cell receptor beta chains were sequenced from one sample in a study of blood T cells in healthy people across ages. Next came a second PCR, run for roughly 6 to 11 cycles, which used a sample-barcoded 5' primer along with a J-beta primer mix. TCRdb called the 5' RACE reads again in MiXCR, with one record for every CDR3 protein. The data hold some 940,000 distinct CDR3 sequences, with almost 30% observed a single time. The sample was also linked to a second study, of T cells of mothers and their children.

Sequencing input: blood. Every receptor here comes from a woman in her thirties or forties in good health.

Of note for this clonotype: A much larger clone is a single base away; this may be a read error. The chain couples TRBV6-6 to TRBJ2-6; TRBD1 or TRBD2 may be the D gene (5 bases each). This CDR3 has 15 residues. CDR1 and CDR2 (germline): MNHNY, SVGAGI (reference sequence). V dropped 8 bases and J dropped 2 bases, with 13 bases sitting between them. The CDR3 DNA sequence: TGTGCCAGCCTGAGGGGAGACCCTGGGGCCAACGTCCTGACTTTC. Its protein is CASLRGDPGANVLTF.

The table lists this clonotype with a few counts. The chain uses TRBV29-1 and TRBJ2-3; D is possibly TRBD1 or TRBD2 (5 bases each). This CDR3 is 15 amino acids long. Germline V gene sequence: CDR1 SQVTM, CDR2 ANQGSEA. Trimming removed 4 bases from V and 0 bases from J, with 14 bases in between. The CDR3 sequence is CSVALGRISTDTQYF. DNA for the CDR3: TGCAGCGTTGCCCTGGGACGGATTAGCACAGATACGCAGTATTTT.

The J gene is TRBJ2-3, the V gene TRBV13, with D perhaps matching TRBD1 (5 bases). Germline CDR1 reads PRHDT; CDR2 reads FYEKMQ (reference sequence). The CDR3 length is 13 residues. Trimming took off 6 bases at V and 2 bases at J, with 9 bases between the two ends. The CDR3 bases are TGTGCCAGCAGGGACACCAACACAGATACGCAGTATTTT. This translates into CASRDTNTDTQYF.

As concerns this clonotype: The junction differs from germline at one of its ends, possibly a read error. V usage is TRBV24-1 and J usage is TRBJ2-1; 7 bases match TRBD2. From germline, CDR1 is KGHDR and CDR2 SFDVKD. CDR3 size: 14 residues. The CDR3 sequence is CATSNLPGLIPQFF. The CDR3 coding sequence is TGTGCCACCAGTAATTTGCCGGGACTAATTCCCCAGTTCTTC.

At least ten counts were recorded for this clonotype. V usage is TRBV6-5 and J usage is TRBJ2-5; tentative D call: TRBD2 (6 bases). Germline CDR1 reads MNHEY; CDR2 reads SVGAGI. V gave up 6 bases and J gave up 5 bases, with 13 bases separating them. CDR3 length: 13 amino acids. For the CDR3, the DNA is TGTGCCAGCAGCCGGGACTTTGCCGAGACCCAGTACTTC. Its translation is CASSRDFAETQYF.

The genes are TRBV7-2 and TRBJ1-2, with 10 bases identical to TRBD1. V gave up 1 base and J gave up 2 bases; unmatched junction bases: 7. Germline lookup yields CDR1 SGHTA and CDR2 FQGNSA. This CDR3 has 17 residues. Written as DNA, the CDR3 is TGTGCCAGCAGCTTAGGGATTCAGGACAGGGGGAACTATGGCTACACCTTC. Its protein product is CASSLGIQDRGNYGYTF. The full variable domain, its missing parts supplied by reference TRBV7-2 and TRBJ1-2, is GAGVSQSPSNKVTEKGKDVELRCDPISGHTALYWYRQSLGQGLEFLIYFQGNSAPDKSGLPSDRFSAERTGGSVSTLTIQRTQQEDSAVYLCASSLGIQDRGNYGYTFGSGTRLTVV.

CDR3 amino acids: CSGEGGAYEQYF. The CDR3 DNA reads as TGCAGTGGGGAAGGAGGAGCCTACGAGCAGTACTTC. The J gene is TRBJ2-7, the V gene TRBV20-1; possibly TRBD2 for D (5 bases). Germline loops: CDR1 DFQATT, CDR2 SNEGSKA (reference sequence). CDR3 length: 12 amino acids. The V end lost 7 bases, the J end lost 2 bases, and 12 bases lay between the germline ends.

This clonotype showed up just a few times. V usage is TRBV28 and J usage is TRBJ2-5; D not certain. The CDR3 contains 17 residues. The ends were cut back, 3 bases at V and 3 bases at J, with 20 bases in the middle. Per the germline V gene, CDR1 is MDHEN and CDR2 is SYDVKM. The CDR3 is CASSFRFWTAEKETQYF. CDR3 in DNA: TGTGCCAGCAGTTTTCGGTTTTGGACGGCCGAAAAAGAGACCCAGTACTTC.

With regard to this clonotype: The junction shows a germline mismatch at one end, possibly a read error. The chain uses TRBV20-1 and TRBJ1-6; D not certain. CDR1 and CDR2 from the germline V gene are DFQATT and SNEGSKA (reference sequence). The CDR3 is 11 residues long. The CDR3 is CSARWNSPRHF. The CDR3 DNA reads TGCAGTGCTAGGTGGAATTCACCCCGCCACTTT.

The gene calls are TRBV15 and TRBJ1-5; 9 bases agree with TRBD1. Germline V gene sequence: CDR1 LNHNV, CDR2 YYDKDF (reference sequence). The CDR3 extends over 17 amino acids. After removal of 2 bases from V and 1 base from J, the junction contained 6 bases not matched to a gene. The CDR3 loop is CATSRTTGTGSNQPQHF. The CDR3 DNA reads TGTGCCACCAGCAGAACAACCGGGACAGGGAGCAATCAGCCCCAGCATTTT.

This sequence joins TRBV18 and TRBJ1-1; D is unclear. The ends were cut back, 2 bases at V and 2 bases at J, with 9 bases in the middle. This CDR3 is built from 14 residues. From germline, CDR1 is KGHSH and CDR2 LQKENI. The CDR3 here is CASSPYKANTEAFF. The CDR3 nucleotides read TGTGCCAGCTCACCATATAAGGCCAACACTGAAGCTTTCTTT.

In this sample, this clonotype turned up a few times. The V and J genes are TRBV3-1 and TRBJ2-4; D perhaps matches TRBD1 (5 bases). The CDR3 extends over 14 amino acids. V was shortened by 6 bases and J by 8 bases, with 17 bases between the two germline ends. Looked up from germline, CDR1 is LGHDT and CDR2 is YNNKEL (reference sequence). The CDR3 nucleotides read TGTGCCAGCAGTGATGTAAGGGGCTCTGACATTCAGTACTTC. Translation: CASSDVRGSDIQYF.

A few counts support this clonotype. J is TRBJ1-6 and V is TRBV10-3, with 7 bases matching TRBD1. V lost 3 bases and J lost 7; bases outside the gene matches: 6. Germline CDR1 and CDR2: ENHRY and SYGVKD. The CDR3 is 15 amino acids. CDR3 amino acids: CAISDRDSANSPLHF. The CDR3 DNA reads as TGTGCCATCAGTGACCGGGACAGCGCCAATTCACCCCTCCACTTT.

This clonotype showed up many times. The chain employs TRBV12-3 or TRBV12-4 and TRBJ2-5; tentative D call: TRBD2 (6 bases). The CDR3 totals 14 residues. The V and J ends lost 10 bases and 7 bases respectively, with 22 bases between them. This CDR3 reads CATGHRGRGGTQYF. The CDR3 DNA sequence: TGTGCCACCGGCCACCGGGGGAGAGGAGGGACCCAGTACTTC.

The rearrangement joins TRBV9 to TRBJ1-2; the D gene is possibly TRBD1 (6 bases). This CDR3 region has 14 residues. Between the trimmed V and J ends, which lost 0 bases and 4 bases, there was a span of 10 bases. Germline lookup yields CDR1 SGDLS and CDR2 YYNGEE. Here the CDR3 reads CASSVDGGVYGYTF. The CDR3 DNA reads TGTGCCAGCAGCGTAGACGGGGGCGTCTATGGCTACACCTTC.

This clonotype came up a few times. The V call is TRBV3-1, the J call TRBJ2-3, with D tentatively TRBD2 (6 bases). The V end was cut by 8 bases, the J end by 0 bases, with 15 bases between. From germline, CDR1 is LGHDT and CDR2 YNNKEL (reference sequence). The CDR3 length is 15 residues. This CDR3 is CASGPTGTSTDTQYF. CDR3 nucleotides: TGTGCCAGCGGGCCGACGGGGACTAGCACAGATACGCAGTATTTT.

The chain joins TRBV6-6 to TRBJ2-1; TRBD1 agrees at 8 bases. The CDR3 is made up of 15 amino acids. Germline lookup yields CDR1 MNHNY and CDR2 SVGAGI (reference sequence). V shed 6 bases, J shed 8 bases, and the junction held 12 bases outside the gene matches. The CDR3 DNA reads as TGTGCCAGCAGGACTATGCGGACAGGGAAGCATGAGCAGTTCTTC. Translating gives CASRTMRTGKHEQFF.

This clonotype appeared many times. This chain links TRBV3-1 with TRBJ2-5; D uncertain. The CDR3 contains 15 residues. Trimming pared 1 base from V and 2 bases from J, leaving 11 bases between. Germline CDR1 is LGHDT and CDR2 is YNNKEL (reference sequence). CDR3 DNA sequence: TGTGCCAGCAGCCAAGTGAAGGTATTGCAAGAGACCCAGTACTTC. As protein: CASSQVKVLQETQYF.

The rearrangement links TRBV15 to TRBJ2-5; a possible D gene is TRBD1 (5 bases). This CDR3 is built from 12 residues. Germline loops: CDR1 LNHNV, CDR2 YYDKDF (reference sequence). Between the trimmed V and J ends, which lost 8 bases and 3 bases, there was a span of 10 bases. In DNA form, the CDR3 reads TGTGCCACCGGTACAGGAGAAGAGACCCAGTACTTC. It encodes CATGTGEETQYF.

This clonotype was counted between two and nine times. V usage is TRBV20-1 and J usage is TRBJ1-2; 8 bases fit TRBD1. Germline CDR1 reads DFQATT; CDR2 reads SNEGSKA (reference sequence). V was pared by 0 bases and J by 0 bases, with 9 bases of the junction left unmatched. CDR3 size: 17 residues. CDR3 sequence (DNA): TGCAGTGCTAGAGATCCCAGGACAGGGAAATCTAACTATGGCTACACCTTC. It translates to CSARDPRTGKSNYGYTF.

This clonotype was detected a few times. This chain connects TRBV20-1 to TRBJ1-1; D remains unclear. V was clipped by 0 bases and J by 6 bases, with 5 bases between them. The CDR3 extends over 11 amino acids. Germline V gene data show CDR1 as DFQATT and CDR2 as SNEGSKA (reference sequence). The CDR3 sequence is CSAREGSEAFF. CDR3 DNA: TGCAGTGCTAGAGAGGGATCTGAAGCTTTCTTT.

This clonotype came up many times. DNA for the CDR3: TGCGCCAGCAGCTTCGAGGGAACCAAAAACATTCAGTACTTC. Protein sequence: CASSFEGTKNIQYF. The J gene is TRBJ2-4, the V gene TRBV5-1; a weak D match, TRBD2 (5 bases). This CDR3 has 14 amino acids. With 2 bases removed from V and 2 bases from J, the gap between germline ends came to 8 bases. Germline V gives CDR1 SGHRS, CDR2 YFSETQ.

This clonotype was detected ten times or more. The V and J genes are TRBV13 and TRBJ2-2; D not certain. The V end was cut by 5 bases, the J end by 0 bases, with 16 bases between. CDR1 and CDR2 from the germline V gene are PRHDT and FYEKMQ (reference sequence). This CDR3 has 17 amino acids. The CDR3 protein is CASSGPGDTPNTGELFF. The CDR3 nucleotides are TGTGCCAGCAGCGGCCCCGGAGACACACCGAACACCGGGGAGCTGTTTTTT.

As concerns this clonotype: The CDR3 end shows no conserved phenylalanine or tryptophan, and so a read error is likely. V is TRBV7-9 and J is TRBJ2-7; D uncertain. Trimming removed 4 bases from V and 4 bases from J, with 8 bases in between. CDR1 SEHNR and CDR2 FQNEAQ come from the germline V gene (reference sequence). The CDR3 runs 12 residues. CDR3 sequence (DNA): TGTGCCAGCAGCTCAGCTTCATACGAGCAGTACTGC. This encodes CASSSASYEQYC.

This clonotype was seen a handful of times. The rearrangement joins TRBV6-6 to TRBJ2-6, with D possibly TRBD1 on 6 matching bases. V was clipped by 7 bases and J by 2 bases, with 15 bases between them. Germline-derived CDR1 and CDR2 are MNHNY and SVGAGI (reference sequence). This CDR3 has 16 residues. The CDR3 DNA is TGTGCCAGCACTTTAAACAGGGTAGCTGGGGCCAACGTCCTGACTTTC. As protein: CASTLNRVAGANVLTF.

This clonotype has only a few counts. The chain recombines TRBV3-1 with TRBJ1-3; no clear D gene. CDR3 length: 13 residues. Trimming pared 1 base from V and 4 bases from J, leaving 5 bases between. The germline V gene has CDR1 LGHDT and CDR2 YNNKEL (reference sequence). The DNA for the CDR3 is TGTGCCAGCAGCCAAGCACGGGGAAACACCATATATTTT. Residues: CASSQARGNTIYF.

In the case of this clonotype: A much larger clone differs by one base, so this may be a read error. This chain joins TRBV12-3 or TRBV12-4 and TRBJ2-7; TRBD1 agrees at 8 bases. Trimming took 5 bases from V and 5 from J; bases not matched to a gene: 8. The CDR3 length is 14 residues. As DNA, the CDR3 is TGTGCCAGCAGTCGCCGGACAGGGAGCAACGAGCAGTACTTC. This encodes CASSRRTGSNEQYF.

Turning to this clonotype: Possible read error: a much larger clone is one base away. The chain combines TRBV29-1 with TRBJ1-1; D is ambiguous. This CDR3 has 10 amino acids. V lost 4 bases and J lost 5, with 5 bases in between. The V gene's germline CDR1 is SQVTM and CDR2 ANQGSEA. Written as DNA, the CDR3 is TGCAGCGTTGGGGAGACTGAAGCTTTCTTT. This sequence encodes CSVGETEAFF.

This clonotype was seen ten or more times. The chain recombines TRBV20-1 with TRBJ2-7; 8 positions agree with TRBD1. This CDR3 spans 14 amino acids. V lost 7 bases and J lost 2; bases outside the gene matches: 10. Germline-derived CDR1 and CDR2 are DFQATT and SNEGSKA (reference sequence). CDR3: CSVRPGQAPYEQYF. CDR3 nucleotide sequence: TGCAGTGTCCGACCGGGACAGGCACCCTACGAGCAGTACTTC.

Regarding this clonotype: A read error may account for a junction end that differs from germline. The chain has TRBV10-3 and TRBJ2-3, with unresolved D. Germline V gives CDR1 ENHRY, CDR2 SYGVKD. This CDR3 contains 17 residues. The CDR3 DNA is TGTGCCATCAGCCTGCCTTTGGGGTCCACTCTTACAGATGCGCAGTATTTT. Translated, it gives CAISLPLGSTLTDAQYF.